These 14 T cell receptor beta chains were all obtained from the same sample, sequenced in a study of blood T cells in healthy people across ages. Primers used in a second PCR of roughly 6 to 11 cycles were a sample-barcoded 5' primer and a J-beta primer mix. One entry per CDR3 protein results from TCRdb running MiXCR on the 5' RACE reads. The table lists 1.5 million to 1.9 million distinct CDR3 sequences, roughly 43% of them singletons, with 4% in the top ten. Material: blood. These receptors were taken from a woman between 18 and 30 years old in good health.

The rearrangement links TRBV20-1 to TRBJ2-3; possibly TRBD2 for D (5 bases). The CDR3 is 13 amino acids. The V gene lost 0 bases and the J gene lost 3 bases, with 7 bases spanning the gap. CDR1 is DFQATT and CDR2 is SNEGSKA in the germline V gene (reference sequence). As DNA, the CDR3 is TGCAGTGCTAGAGATCGGGAAACAGATACGCAGTATTTT. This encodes CSARDRETDTQYF.

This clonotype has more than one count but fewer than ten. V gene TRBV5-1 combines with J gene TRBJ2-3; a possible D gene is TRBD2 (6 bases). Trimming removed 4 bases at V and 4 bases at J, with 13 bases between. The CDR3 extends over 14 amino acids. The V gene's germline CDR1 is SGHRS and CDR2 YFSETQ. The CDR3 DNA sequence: TGCGCCAGCAGCAAGGACGGGGGTGCAGATACGCAGTATTTT. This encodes CASSKDGGADTQYF.

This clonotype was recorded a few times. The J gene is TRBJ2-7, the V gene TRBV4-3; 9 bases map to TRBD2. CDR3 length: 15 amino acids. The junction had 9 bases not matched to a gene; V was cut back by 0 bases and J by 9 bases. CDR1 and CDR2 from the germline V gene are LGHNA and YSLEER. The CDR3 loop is CASSQDRSGRTGQYF. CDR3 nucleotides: TGCGCCAGCAGCCAAGATAGGAGCGGGAGGACTGGGCAGTACTTC.

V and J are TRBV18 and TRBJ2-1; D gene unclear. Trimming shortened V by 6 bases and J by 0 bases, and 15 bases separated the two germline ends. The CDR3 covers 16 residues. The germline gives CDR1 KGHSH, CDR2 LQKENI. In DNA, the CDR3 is TGTGCCAGCTCCGCCATCCAGGCCCGCTCCTACAATGAGCAGTTCTTC. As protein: CASSAIQARSYNEQFF. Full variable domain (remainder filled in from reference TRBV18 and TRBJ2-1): NAGVMQNPRHLVRRRGQEARLRCSPMKGHSHVYWYRQLPEEGLKFMVYLQKENIIDESGMPKERFSAEFPKEGPSILRIQQVVRGDSAAYFCASSAIQARSYNEQFFGPGTRLTVL.

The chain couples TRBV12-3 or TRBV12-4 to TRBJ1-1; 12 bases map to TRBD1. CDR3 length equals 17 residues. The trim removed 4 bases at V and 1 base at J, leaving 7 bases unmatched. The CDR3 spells CASSYSGQGARNTEAFF. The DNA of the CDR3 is TGTGCCAGCAGTTACTCGGGACAGGGGGCGAGGAACACTGAAGCTTTCTTT.

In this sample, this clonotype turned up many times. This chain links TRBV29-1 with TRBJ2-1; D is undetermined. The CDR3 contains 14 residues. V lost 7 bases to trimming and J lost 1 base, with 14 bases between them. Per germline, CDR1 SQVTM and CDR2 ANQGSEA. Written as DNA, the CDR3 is TGCAGCGCCATCGACATCCAGTCCTACAATGAGCAGTTCTTC. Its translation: CSAIDIQSYNEQFF.

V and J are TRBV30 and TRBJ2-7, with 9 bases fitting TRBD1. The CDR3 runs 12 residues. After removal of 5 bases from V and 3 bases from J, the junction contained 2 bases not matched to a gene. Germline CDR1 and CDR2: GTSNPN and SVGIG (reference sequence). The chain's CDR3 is CAWGGQGYEQYF. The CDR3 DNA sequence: TGTGCCTGGGGGGGACAGGGCTACGAGCAGTACTTC.

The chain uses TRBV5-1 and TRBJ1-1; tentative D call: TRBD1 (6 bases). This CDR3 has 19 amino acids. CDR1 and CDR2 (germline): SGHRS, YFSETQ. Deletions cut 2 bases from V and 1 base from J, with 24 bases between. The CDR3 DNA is TGCGCCAGCAGCTTAGCCGGGACATCGACACCAAGGGGGAACACTGAAGCTTTCTTT. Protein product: CASSLAGTSTPRGNTEAFF.

The CDR3 here is CASSQSAGESDTQYF. CDR3 sequence (DNA): TGTGCCAGCAGCCAATCGGCGGGAGAGTCAGATACGCAGTATTTT. The rearrangement links TRBV4-2 to TRBJ2-3; TRBD2 matches 7 bases. The germline CDR1 and CDR2 sequences are LGHNA and YNFKEQ. Germline trimming cut 2 bases from V and 4 bases from J; bases unmatched to any gene: 6. The CDR3 has 15 amino acids.

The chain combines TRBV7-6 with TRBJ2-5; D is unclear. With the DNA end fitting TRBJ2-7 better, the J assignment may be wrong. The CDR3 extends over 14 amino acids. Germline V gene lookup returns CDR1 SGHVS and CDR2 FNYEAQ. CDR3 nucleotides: TGTGCCAGCAGCTTAGTTCCCAGTTTCGGCGAGCAGTACTTC. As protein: CASSLVPSFGEQYF.

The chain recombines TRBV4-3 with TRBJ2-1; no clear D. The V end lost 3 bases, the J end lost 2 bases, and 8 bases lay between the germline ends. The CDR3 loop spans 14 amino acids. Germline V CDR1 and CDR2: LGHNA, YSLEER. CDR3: CASSHHGPYNEQFF. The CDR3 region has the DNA TGCGCCAGCAGCCACCATGGACCCTACAATGAGCAGTTCTTC.

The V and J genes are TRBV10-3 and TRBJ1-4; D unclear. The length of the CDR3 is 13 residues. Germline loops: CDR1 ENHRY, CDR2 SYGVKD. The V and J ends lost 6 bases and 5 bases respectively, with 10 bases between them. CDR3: CAIRGSQNEKLFF. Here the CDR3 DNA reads TGTGCCATCAGAGGCAGTCAGAATGAAAAACTGTTTTTT.

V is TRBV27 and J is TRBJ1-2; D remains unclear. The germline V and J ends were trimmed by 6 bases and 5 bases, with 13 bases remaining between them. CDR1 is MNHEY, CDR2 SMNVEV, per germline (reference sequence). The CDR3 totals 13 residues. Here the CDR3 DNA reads TGTGCCAGCAGCCCAGTAGGCGAGTATGGCTACACCTTC. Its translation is CASSPVGEYGYTF.

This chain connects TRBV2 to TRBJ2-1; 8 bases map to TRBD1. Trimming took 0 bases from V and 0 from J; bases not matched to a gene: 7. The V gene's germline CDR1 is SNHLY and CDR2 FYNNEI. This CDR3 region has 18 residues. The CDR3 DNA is TGTGCCAGCAGTGAAGCTCCGGGACAGGAGTCCTCCTACAATGAGCAGTTCTTC. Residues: CASSEAPGQESSYNEQFF.